This T cell receptor beta chain was retrieved from a study of graft-versus-host responses after intestinal transplantation. On this clone: Its specificity is unknown.

Repertoires were generated with immunoSEQ multiplex PCR, while TCRdb's copy carries only in-frame clones and drops some. Here the sample spans over 85,000 clones, around 93% being singletons. The CDR3 has 13 amino acids. CDR1 is MNHNS, CDR2 SASEGT, per germline. J is TRBJ2-1 and V is TRBV6-1, with 8 bases fitting TRBD1. This TCR was recovered from a human donor who was the organ donor for an intestinal transplant. Source: unstimulated CD4+ T cells sorted from spleen or lymph node cells, taken before transplant. The CDR3 nucleotides read TGTGCAGCATTCCGGGACAGGAACAATGAGCAGTTCTTC. It encodes CAAFRDRNNEQFF.